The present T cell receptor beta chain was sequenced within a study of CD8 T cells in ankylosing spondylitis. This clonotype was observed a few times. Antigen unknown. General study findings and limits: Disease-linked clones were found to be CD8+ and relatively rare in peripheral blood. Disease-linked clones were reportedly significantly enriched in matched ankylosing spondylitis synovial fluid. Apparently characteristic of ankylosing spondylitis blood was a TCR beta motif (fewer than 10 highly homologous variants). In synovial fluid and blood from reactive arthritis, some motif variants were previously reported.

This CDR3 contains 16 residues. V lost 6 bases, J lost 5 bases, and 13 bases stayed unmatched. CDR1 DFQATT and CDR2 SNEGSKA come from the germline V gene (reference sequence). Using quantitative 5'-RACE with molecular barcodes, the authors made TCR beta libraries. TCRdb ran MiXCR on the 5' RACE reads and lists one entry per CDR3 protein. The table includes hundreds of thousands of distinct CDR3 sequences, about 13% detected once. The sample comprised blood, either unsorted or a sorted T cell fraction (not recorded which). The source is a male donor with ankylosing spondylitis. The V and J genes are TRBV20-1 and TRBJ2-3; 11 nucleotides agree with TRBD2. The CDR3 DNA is TGCAGTGCAAAAACGTTACTAGCGGGAGTGATAGATACGCAGTATTTT. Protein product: CSAKTLLAGVIDTQYF.